Listed below are T cell receptor beta chains from one sample, sequenced in a study of T cell clones after liver transplantation. Sequencing was performed with immunoSEQ multiplex PCR; in TCRdb, only in-frame clones are kept and a portion is missing. The sample holds about 68,000 clones; approximately 92% are singletons and the top ten take 0.95% to 1%. The sequences come from CD4+ T cells from blood, collected approximately 25 months after liver transplant. These receptors were collected from a human patient who received a liver transplant. Some T cells here may be from the graft donor. Both conserved end residues are part of each CDR3. Rows may omit the clone size; those that give it use once, few, many or a size class.

v_gene	j_gene	abundance	CDR3aa
TRBV21-1	TRBJ2-7	-	CASSLTSGRVGGRNEQYF
TRBV11-3	TRBJ1-3	-	CASTARGGSGNTIYF
TRBV5-4	TRBJ2-5	-	CASSLEGAARTQYF
TRBV11-1	TRBJ2-1	-	CASSSLAGVDEQFF
TRBV5-1	TRBJ2-6	-	CASRVGGSGANVLTF
TRBV10-1	TRBJ1-1	once	CASSNPRQLNTEAFF
TRBV4-2	TRBJ2-3	-	CASSPRTSGSLGDTQYF
TRBV15	TRBJ1-2	-	CATSRARPPYGYTF
TRBV5-1	TRBJ2-1	-	CASSPLGGSGGNEQFF
TRBV25-1	TRBJ2-7	-	CASRPQGEWPPKEQYF
TRBV10-1	TRBJ2-3	-	CASSGGGGPSDTQYF
TRBV9	TRBJ2-5	-	CASSVAPEGETQYF
TRBV19	TRBJ2-7	-	CASSDRTGGYEQYF
TRBV7-8	TRBJ1-1	-	CASSRGPGNTEAFF
TRBV12-5	TRBJ1-5	once	CASGLAETGPQHF
TRBV4-2	TRBJ1-3	once	CASSQVKERRNTIYF
TRBV15	TRBJ1-5	-	CATSRGQGYNQPQHF
TRBV5-1	TRBJ1-3	-	CASSPGETGNTIYF
TRBV6-1	TRBJ1-2	-	CASSELWRGSNYGYTF
TRBV4-1	TRBJ2-7	few	CASSPHGQGRSSYEQYF
TRBV5-1	TRBJ2-1	-	CASSVGRGLGIYNEQFF
TRBV7-2	TRBJ2-3	-	CASSPALAPSDTQYF
TRBV13	TRBJ2-3	-	CASSRAGGGTDTQYF
TRBV6-5	TRBJ1-1	-	CASTQGSGVRTEAFF
TRBV7-9	TRBJ1-3	-	CASSSDRRFNSGNTIYF
TRBV7-3	TRBJ2-7	-	CASSPQGGYSYEQYF
TRBV11-2	TRBJ1-1	-	CASSPRPPGGGGYTEAFF
TRBV19	TRBJ2-7	few	CASSIIGGKSSYEQYF
TRBV30	TRBJ1-2	once	CAWRQNRGGIYGYTF
TRBV29-1	TRBJ2-5	-	CSVEVHSQETQYF
TRBV5-1	TRBJ1-2	-	CASSFDREYGYTF
TRBV18	TRBJ1-4	-	CASSLGQPNEKLFF
TRBV5-1	TRBJ1-1	once	CASNRMGMSGTEAFF
TRBV7-2	TRBJ2-1	-	CASSLGAGNEQFF
TRBV13	TRBJ2-3	-	CASSLQQGAPADTQYF
TRBV30	TRBJ1-2	-	CAWSPPTGGGYGYTF
TRBV10-2	TRBJ2-5	-	CASSELSPRTDTQETQYF
TRBV5-1	TRBJ2-3	-	CASSLNVGGQGSTDTQYF
TRBV7-2	TRBJ2-3	-	CASSGQVTDTQYF
TRBV6-1	TRBJ1-1	-	CASRAGQANTEAFF
TRBV28	TRBJ1-1	few	CASRGKPEAFF
TRBV11-2	TRBJ1-4	-	CASSLAEKLFF
TRBV20-1	TRBJ2-7	once	CSAKRGTEQYF
TRBV5-1	TRBJ2-7	-	CASSSPGERERAYEQYF
TRBV6-5	TRBJ1-2	-	CASSNQGGNGYTF